The 10 T cell receptor beta chains in this list originate from one sample, sequenced in a study of shared clonotypes between healthy human individuals. Sequencing used immunoSEQ multiplex PCR; TCRdb keeps in-frame clones, though not all of them. The table shows 2 million to 3 million clones, with 93% occurring only once. Specimen: naive CD4+ T cells from PBMCs. Subset of the sample: CD45RA+ positively selected. The receptor set was obtained from a man between 18 and 35 years old in good health. Some clones in this sample may be carry-over from other donors' samples.

This clone has just a few counts. The chain employs TRBV2 and TRBJ1-1; D is unresolved. Trimming left V 6 bases short and J 3 bases short, with 5 bases between. The germline CDR1 and CDR2 sequences are SNHLY and FYNNEI. The CDR3 covers 11 residues. DNA for the CDR3: TGTGCCAGCAGGCCTTACACTGAAGCTTTCTTT. This gives the protein CASRPYTEAFF.

The rearrangement uses TRBV19 and TRBJ2-7; no definite D call. The germline gives CDR1 LNHDA, CDR2 SQIVND (reference sequence). The CDR3 covers 11 residues. Deletions cut 3 bases from V and 7 bases from J, with 7 bases between. The CDR3 reads CASSIQEEQYF. In nucleotides, the CDR3 is TGTGCCAGTAGTATCCAGGAAGAGCAGTACTTC.

The chain recombines TRBV5-6 with TRBJ2-7; tentative D call: TRBD2 (5 bases). Germline CDR1 SGHDT, CDR2 YYEEEE. The CDR3 sequence is 14 residues long. Trimming left V 2 bases short and J 0 bases short, with 9 bases between. For the CDR3, the DNA is TGTGCCAGCAGCTTCACCGGGATCTCCTACGAGCAGTACTTC. Its protein is CASSFTGISYEQYF.

The genes are TRBV2 and TRBJ1-1; D ambiguous. CDR1 and CDR2 (germline): SNHLY, FYNNEI. V was trimmed by 7 bases and J by 0 bases, leaving 9 bases between them. This CDR3 spans 13 amino acids. The CDR3 DNA is TGTGCCAGCACCTCCCAGATGAACACTGAAGCTTTCTTT. Translation gives CASTSQMNTEAFF.

V is TRBV5-1 and J is TRBJ1-4; the match to TRBD1 covers 8 bases. V shed 5 bases, J shed 4 bases, and the junction held 4 bases outside the gene matches. The CDR3 is 14 residues long. The V gene's germline CDR1 is SGHRS and CDR2 YFSETQ. The CDR3 DNA sequence: TGCGCCAGCAGACGACAGGGGATTAATGAAAAACTGTTTTTT. Translated, it gives CASRRQGINEKLFF.

The gene calls are TRBV28 and TRBJ2-2; no firm D call. CDR1 is MDHEN, CDR2 SYDVKM, per germline. The CDR3 is made up of 15 amino acids. The V end was cut by 3 bases, the J end by 1 base, with 9 bases between. For the CDR3, the DNA is TGTGCCAGCAGTTTCTTCCAGAAGAACACCGGGGAGCTGTTTTTT. This sequence encodes CASSFFQKNTGELFF.

The CDR3 sequence is CASSLGAGRLNTEAFF. DNA for the CDR3: TGTGCCAGCTCCCTGGGGGCAGGGAGGTTGAACACTGAAGCTTTCTTT. The chain has TRBV18 and TRBJ1-1; a possible D gene is TRBD1 (6 bases). V shed 6 bases and J shed 0 bases, with 17 bases lying between them. Per germline, CDR1 KGHSH and CDR2 LQKENI. This CDR3 comprises 16 residues.

The chain links TRBV10-3 to TRBJ1-4; a possible D gene is TRBD1 (5 bases). Trimming removed 4 bases at V and 6 bases at J, with 9 bases between. The CDR3 sequence is 13 residues long. Germline lookup yields CDR1 ENHRY and CDR2 SYGVKD. The CDR3 region has the DNA TGTGCCATCAGTGTAGGGACGGATGAAAAACTGTTTTTT. Translation: CAISVGTDEKLFF.

The chain is built from TRBV6-1 and TRBJ2-1, with a tentative D call TRBD1 (5 bases). Germline V gives CDR1 MNHNS, CDR2 SASEGT. V lost 5 bases and J lost 6, with 17 bases in between. This CDR3 is 15 amino acids long. Here the CDR3 DNA reads TGTGCCAGCAGTACGTTTCAGGGTTTTGGCAATGAGCAGTTCTTC. As protein: CASSTFQGFGNEQFF.

J is TRBJ1-1 and V is TRBV7-9, with D perhaps matching TRBD1 (5 bases). The CDR3 covers 14 residues. Germline values: CDR1 SEHNR, CDR2 FQNEAQ (reference sequence). Trimming cost V 1 base and J 5 bases, with 11 bases left between them. The CDR3 DNA sequence: TGTGCCAGCAGCTTAGGGGGCGCTTTGACTGAAGCTTTCTTT. Encoded protein: CASSLGGALTEAFF.